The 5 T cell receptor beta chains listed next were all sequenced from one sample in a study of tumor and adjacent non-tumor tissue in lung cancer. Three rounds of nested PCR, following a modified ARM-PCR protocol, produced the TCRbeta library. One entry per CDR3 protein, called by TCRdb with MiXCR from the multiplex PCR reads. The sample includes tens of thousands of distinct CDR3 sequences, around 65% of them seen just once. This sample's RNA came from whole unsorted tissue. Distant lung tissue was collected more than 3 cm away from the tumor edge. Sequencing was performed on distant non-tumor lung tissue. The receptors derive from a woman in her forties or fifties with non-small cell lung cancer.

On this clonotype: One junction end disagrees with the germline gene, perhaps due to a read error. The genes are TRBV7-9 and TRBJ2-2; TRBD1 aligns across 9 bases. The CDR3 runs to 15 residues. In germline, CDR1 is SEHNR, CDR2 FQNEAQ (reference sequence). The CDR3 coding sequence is TGTGCCAGCAGCTTTACAGGGGGCAGGTCAGGGGAGCCGTTTTTT. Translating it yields CASSFTGGRSGEPFF.

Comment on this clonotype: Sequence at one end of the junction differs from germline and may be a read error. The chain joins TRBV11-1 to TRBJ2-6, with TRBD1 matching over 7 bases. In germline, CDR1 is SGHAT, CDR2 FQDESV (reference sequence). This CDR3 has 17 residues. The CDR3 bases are TGTGCCAGTAGCTTAGGACAGGCGACATCTGGGGGCAACGTCCTGACTTTC. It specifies CASSLGQATSGGNVLTF.

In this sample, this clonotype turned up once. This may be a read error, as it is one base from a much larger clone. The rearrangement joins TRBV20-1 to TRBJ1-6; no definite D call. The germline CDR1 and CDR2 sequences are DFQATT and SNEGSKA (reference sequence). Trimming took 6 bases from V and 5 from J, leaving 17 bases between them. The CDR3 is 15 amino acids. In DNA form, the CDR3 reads TGCAGTGCCCCTCACCGGACGGTGAATAATTCACCCCTCCACTTT. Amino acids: CSAPHRTVNNSPLHF.

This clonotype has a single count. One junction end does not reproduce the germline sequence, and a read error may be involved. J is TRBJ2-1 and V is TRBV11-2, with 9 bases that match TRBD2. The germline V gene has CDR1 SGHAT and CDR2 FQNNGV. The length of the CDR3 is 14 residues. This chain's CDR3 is CASTFETSGNEQSF. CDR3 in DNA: TGTGCCAGCACCTTCGAGACTAGCGGAAATGAGCAGTCCTTC.

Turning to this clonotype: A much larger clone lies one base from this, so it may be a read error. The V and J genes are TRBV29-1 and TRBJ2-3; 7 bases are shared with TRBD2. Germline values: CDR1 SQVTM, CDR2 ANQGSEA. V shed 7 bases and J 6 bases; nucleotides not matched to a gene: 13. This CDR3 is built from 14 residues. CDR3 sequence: CSAALEGGMDTQYF. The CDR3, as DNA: TGCAGCGCCGCACTAGAGGGAGGGATGGATACGCAGTATTTT.